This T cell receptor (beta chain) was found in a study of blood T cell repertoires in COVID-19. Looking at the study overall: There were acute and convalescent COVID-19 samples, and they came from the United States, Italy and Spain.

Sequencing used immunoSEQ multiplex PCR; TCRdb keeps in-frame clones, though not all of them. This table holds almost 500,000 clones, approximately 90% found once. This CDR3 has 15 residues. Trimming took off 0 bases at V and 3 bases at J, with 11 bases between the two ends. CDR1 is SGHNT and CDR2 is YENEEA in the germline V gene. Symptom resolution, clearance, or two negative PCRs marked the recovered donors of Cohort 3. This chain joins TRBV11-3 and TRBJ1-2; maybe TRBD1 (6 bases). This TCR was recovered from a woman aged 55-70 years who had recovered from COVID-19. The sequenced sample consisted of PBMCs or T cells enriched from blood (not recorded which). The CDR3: CASSLDGGGYYGYTF. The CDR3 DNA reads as TGTGCCAGCAGCTTAGACGGCGGGGGCTACTATGGCTACACCTTC.